Below, 3 T cell receptor beta chains from the same sample are listed, as sequenced in a study of shared clonotypes between healthy human individuals. The data were produced by immunoSEQ multiplex PCR, yet TCRdb's version contains in-frame clones alone and is incomplete. Of roughly 700,000 clones in the sample, roughly 87% are singletons; the top ten hold 30% to 35%. Sequencing was performed on memory CD8+ T cells from PBMCs. Subset defined: CD45RO+ cells pooled with CCR7-negative TemRA cells. The receptor set was obtained from a man aged 18 to 35 in good health. Some clones in this sample may be carry-over from other donors' samples.

The chain combines TRBV11-2 with TRBJ2-2; no definite D call. Germline values: CDR1 SGHAT, CDR2 FQNNGV. Trimming shortened V by 5 bases and J by 4 bases, and 8 bases separated the two germline ends. This CDR3 is 13 amino acids long. The DNA for the CDR3 is TGTGCCAGCAGCCCAGTTGGCACCGGGGAGCTGTTTTTT. It specifies CASSPVGTGELFF.

The V call is TRBV7-6, the J call TRBJ2-6, with 7 bases that match TRBD2. Germline CDR1 reads SGHVS; CDR2 reads FNYEAQ. The CDR3 totals 18 residues. Unmatched junction bases numbered 9, after V lost 2 bases and J lost 2 bases. In DNA form, the CDR3 reads TGTGCCAGCAGCTTATTTAGTGGCGGGAGTGCTGGGGCCAACGTCCTGACTTTC. Amino acids: CASSLFSGGSAGANVLTF.

The chain recombines TRBV7-9 with TRBJ2-1; D perhaps matches TRBD2 (5 bases). The CDR3 length is 11 residues. V was pared by 5 bases and J by 13 bases, with 12 bases between. Per the germline V gene, CDR1 is SEHNR and CDR2 is FQNEAQ (reference sequence). The CDR3, as DNA: TGTGCCAGCAGCCCCGAGCGGCCACAGTTCTTC. Translation: CASSPERPQFF.